The clone carrying this T cell receptor beta chain was seen more than once but under ten times. Together with a sample-barcoded 5' primer, a J-beta primer mix was included in a second PCR lasting about 7 to 12 cycles. TCRdb reprocessed the 5' RACE reads with MiXCR, giving one entry per CDR3 protein. This table has 800,000 or so distinct CDR3 sequences, just under 25% appearing once. This CDR3 is built from 15 residues. V lost 6 bases and J 3 bases, leaving 15 bases between the germline ends. The source of the sample is a study of blood T cells in healthy people across ages. These same records also appear under a second study, on T cells of mothers and their children.

The chain links TRBV12-3 or TRBV12-4 to TRBJ2-1; D possibly corresponds to TRBD2 (6 bases). The sequence was obtained from a boy aged 10-17 years in good health. The sequencing sample was made of blood. CDR3 sequence reads: CASSFPRTNYNEQFF. The CDR3 nucleotides read TGTGCCAGCAGCTTCCCTCGGACTAACTACAATGAGCAGTTCTTC.